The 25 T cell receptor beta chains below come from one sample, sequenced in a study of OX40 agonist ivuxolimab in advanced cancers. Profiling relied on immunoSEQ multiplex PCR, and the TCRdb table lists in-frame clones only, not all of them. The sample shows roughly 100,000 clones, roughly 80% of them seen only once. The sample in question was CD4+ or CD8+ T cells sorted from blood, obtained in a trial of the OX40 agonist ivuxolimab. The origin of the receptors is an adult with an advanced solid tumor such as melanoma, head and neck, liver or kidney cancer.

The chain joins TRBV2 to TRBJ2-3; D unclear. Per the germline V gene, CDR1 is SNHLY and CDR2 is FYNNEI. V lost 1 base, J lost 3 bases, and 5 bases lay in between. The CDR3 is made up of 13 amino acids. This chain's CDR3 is CASSEVLTDTQYF. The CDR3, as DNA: TGTGCCAGCAGTGAAGTCCTAACAGATACGCAGTATTTT.

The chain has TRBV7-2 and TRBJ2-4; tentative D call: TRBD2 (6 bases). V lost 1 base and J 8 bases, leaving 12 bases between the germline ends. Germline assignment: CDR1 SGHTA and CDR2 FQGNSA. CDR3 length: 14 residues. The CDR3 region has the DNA TGTGCCAGCAGCTTAGGGCAGGGAGGCGACATTCAGTACTTC. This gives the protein CASSLGQGGDIQYF.

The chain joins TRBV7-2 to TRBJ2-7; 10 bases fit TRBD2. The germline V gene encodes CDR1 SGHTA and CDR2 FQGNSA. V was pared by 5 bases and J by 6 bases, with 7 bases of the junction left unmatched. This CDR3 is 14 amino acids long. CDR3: CASSPSGGVGEQYF. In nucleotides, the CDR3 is TGTGCCAGCAGCCCGAGCGGGGGGGTCGGCGAGCAGTACTTC.

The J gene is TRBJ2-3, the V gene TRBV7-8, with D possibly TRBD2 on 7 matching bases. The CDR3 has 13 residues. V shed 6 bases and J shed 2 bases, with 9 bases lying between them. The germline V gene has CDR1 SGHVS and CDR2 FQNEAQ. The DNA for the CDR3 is TGTGCCAGCAGGGGGGGGCCCACAGATACGCAGTATTTT. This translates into CASRGGPTDTQYF.

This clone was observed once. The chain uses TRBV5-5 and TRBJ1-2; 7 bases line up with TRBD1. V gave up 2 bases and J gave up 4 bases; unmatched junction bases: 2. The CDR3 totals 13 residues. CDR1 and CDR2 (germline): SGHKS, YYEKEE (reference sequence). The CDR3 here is CASSFGTAYGYTF. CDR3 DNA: TGTGCCAGCAGCTTTGGGACAGCCTATGGCTACACCTTC.

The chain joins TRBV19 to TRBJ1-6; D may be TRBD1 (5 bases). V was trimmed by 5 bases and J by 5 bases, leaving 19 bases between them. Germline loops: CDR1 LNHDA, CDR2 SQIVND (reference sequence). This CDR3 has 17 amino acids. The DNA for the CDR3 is TGTGCCAGTAGTCCGAAATCCGGGGGGAGCAATAATTCACCCCTCCACTTT. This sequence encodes CASSPKSGGSNNSPLHF.

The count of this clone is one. In nucleotides, the CDR3 is TGCGCCAGCAGCCAAGTCGGGGGGGTGGAGACCCAGTACTTC. Protein product: CASSQVGGVETQYF. This rearrangement joins TRBV4-3 to TRBJ2-5, with 8 bases fitting TRBD2. CDR3 length: 14 amino acids. Trimming cost V 1 base and J 5 bases; bases outside gene matches: 3. Looked up from germline, CDR1 is LGHNA and CDR2 is YSLEER.

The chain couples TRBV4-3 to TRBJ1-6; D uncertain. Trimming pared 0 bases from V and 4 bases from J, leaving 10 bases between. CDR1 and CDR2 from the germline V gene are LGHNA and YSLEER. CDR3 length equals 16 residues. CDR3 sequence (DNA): TGCGCCAGCAGCCAAGATTTCGACCGATATAATTCACCCCTCCACTTT. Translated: CASSQDFDRYNSPLHF.

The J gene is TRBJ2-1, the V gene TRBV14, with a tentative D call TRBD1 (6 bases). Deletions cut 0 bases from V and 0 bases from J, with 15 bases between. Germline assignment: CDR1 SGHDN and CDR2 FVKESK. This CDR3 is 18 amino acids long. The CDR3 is CASSQDSYRVGSYNEQFF. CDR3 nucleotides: TGTGCCAGCAGCCAAGATAGCTACAGGGTAGGCTCCTACAATGAGCAGTTCTTC.

The CDR3 here is CASSLSLYGYTF. CDR3 coding DNA: TGTGCCAGCAGCTTATCCCTCTATGGCTACACCTTC. The rearrangement joins TRBV7-2 to TRBJ1-2, with D hard to call. The CDR3 runs to 12 residues. Germline assignment: CDR1 SGHTA and CDR2 FQGNSA. The V gene lost 2 bases and the J gene lost 4 bases, with 5 bases spanning the gap.

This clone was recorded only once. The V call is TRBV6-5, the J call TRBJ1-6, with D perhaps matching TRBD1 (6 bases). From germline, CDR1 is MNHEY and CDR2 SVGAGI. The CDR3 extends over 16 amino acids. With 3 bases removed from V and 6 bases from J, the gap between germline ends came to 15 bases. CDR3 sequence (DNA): TGTGCCAGCAGTTATCTTGGGGGCCAAGTTAATTCACCCCTCCACTTT. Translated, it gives CASSYLGGQVNSPLHF.

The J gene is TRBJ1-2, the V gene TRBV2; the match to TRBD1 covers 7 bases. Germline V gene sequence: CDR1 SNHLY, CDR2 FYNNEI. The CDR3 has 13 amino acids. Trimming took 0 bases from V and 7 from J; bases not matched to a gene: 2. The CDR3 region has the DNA TGTGCCAGCAGTGAAGCGCAGGGGGGTGGCTACACCTTC. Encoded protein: CASSEAQGGGYTF. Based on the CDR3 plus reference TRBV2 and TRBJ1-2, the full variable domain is EPEVTQTPSHQVTQMGQEVILRCVPISNHLYFYWYRQILGQKVEFLVSFYNNEISEKSEIFDDQFSVERPDGSNFTLKIRSTKLEDSAMYFCASSEAQGGGYTFGSGTRLTVV.

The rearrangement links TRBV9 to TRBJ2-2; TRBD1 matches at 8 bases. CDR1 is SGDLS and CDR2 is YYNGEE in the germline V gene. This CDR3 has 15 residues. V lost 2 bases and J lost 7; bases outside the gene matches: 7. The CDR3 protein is CASSVGQANRGELFF. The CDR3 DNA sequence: TGTGCCAGCAGCGTGGGACAGGCCAACCGCGGGGAGCTGTTTTTT.

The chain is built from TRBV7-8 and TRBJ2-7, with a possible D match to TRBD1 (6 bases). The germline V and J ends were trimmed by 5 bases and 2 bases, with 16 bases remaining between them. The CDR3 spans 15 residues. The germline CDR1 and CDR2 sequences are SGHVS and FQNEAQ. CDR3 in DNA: TGTGCCAGCAGCCCCGTCCGGGACACCCCCTACGAGCAGTACTTC. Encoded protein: CASSPVRDTPYEQYF.

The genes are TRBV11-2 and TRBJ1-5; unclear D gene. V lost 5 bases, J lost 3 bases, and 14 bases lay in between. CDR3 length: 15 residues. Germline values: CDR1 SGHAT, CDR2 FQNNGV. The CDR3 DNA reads TGTGCCAGCAGCGCTAGCCTTCAACTCAATCAGCCCCAGCATTTT. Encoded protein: CASSASLQLNQPQHF.

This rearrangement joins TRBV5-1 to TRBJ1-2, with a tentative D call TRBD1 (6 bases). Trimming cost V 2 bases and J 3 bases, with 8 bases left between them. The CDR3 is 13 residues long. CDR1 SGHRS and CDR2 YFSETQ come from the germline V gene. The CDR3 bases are TGCGCCAGCAGCTTAGAGGGGGACTATGGCTACACCTTC. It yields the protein CASSLEGDYGYTF.

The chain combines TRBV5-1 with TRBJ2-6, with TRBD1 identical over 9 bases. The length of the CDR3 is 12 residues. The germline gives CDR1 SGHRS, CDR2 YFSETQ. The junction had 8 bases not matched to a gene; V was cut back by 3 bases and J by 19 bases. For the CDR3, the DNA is TGCGCCAGCAGCTGGGGATCGGGACAGGGTACTTTC. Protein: CASSWGSGQGTF.

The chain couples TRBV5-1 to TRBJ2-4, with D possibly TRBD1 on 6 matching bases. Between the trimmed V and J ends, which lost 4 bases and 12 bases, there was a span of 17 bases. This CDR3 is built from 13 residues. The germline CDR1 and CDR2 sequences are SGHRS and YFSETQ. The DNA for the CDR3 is TGCGCCAGCAGCGAGGACAGCGCGGCGGGTCAGTACTTC. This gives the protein CASSEDSAAGQYF.

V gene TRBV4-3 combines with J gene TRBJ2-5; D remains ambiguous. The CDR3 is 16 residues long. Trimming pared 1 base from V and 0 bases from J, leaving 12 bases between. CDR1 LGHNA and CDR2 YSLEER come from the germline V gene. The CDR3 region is CASSQGARLYQETQYF. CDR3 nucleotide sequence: TGCGCCAGCAGCCAAGGAGCGAGATTGTACCAAGAGACCCAGTACTTC.

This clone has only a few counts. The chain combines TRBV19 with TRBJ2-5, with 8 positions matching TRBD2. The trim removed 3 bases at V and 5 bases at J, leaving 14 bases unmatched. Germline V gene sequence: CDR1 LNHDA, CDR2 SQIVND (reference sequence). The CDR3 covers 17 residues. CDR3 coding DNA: TGTGCCAGTAGTATTCAGGTACGGACTAGCTCAGCGGAGACCCAGTACTTC. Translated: CASSIQVRTSSAETQYF.

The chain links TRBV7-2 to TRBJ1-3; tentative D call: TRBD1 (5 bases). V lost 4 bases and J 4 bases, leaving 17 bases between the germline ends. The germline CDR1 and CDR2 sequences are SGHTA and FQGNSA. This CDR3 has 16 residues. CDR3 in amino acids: CASSSVEGLIGNTIYF. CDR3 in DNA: TGTGCCAGCAGCTCCGTGGAGGGGTTAATAGGAAACACCATATATTTT.

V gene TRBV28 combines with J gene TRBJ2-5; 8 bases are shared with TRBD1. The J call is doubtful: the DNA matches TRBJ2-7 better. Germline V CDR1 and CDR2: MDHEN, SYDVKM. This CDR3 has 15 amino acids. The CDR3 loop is CASSSDRVTLYEQYF. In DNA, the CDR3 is TGTGCCAGCAGCTCGGACAGGGTGACTCTCTACGAGCAGTACTTC.

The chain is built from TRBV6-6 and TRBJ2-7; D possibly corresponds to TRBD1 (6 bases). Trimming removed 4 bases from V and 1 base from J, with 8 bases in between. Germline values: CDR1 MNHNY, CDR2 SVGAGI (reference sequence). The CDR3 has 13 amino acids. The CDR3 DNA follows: TGTGCCAGCAGTTGGGACACGTCCTACGAGCAGTACTTC. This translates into CASSWDTSYEQYF.

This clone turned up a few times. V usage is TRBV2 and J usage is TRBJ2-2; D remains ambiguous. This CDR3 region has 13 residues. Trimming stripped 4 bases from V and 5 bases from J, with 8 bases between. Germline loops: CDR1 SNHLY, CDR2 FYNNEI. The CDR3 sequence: CASSGTETGELFF. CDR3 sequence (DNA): TGTGCCAGCAGTGGGACGGAAACCGGGGAGCTGTTTTTT.

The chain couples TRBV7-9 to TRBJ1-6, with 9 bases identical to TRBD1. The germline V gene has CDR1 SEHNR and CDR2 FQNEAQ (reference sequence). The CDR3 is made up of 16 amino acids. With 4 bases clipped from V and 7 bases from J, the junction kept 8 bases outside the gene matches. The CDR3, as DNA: TGTGCCAGCAGCTCTGAGCGGACAGGGGAAAATTCACCCCTCCACTTT. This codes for CASSSERTGENSPLHF.